This record concerns one TCR beta chain sequence. Its antigen is unknown. The sample contains more than one DNA sequence encoding this CDR3. This specimen comes from a study of T cell responses to AZD1222 COVID-19 vaccine. Points from the study as a whole: It should be noted that donors were predominantly white British and more often female, and clonal diversity was possibly underestimated. Epitopes outside B.1.351 and B.1.1.7 mutated regions reportedly drew nearly half of spike TCRs. Two AZD1222 administrations were followed by greater Spike-specific TCR breadth and depth. It was only after the peak T cell response that any repertoires were sampled.

CDR1 and CDR2 (germline): MNHEY, SVGEGT. The V gene lost 2 bases and the J gene lost 0 bases, with 5 bases spanning the gap. CDR3 length equals 14 residues. Profiling relied on immunoSEQ multiplex PCR, and the TCRdb table lists in-frame clones only, not all of them. Of approximately 120,000 clones in the sample, approximately 90% were seen once. The TCR originated in an adult in good health. The chain recombines TRBV6-2 or TRBV6-3 with TRBJ1-5; D not resolved. The source was peripheral blood, collected on day 0 of AZD1222 vaccination. In DNA, the CDR3 is TGTGCCAGCAGTTACCCGGGTAGCAATCAGCCCCAGCATTTT. Translating gives CASSYPGSNQPQHF.